The following is a T cell receptor beta chain sequence with its context. What it recognizes is unknown. This specimen comes from a study of identical twins. Study-wide points: For out-of-frame beta sequences, excess twin sharing was weaker.

From the 5' RACE reads, TCRdb called clonotypes with MiXCR, one entry per CDR3 protein. The sample lists about 530,000 distinct CDR3 sequences, around 22% occurring once. This CDR3 region has 18 residues. CDR1 and CDR2 from the germline V gene are MNHEY and SVGAGI. V shed 2 bases and J 0 bases; nucleotides not matched to a gene: 5. In addition, the sample was reused for a study of yellow fever vaccine responses in identical twins.

This TCR came from a woman younger than 35 in good health. The sample taken for sequencing was CD4+ T cells sorted from blood. This chain connects TRBV6-5 to TRBJ2-1, with TRBD2 matching 12 bases. CDR3 loop: CASSYESSGGASYNEQFF. CDR3 coding DNA: TGTGCCAGCAGTTACGAGTCTAGCGGGGGGGCCTCCTACAATGAGCAGTTCTTC.